One T cell receptor (beta chain) is described in this entry. This sample was taken from a study of blood T cell repertoires in COVID-19. For the study at large: COVID-19 samples, acute and convalescent, were from the United States, Italy and Spain. T cells, B-cell-depleted T cells, or PBMCs supplied cDNA or gDNA.

The CDR3 loop spans 12 amino acids. Germline CDR1 and CDR2: SGHNT and YYREEE (reference sequence). With 4 bases clipped from V and 9 bases from J, the junction kept 3 bases outside the gene matches. In the authors' methods: The authors estimated nucleated cell counts from reference gene primer amplification. The table came from immunoSEQ multiplex PCR; TCRdb's copy has only in-frame clones and leaves some out. V and J calls and clone size are as listed in that table; D and trimming were resolved from the DNA. The table has fewer than 150,000 clones, approximately 77% seen once. Sequenced: peripheral blood. This sequence originates from a man older than 75 with acute or convalescent COVID-19. The chain couples TRBV5-4 to TRBJ1-1, with 10 bases identical to TRBD1. CDR3 loop: CASSGQGEKAFF. CDR3 in DNA: TGTGCCAGCAGCGGACAGGGGGAGAAAGCTTTCTTT.